One and the same sample provided the 20 T cell receptor beta chains below, sequenced in a study of blood T cell repertoires in COVID-19. The data were produced by immunoSEQ multiplex PCR, yet TCRdb's version contains in-frame clones alone and is incomplete. The repertoire consists of over 200,000 clones, with about nine tenths occurring once and the leading ten covering around 2.2%. Sequencing used peripheral blood. These receptors all stem from a man aged 25-40 years who had recovered from COVID-19.

The sample holds a few counts of this clone. The rearrangement links TRBV11-3 to TRBJ2-4; the D gene is possibly TRBD1 (5 bases). Trimming removed 4 bases from V and 0 bases from J, with 13 bases in between. Germline assignment: CDR1 SGHNT and CDR2 YENEEA. The CDR3 loop spans 16 amino acids. The CDR3 is CASSSGWQGAKNIQYF. Written as DNA, the CDR3 is TGTGCCAGCAGCTCCGGTTGGCAGGGAGCCAAAAACATTCAGTACTTC.

This clone was found once. V usage is TRBV3-1 (or the pseudogene TRBV3-2) and J usage is TRBJ1-4; D is possibly TRBD1 (6 bases). The V gene's germline CDR1 is LGHDT and CDR2 YNNKEL (reference sequence). V was trimmed by 3 bases and J by 7 bases, leaving 9 bases between them. The CDR3 loop spans 13 amino acids. This chain's CDR3 is CASSHQGSEKLFF. DNA for the CDR3: TGTGCCAGCAGCCACCAGGGGTCTGAAAAACTGTTTTTT.

The chain is built from TRBV5-1 and TRBJ1-1; D ambiguous. The germline V gene encodes CDR1 SGHRS and CDR2 YFSETQ. This CDR3 has 12 residues. The germline V and J ends were trimmed by 3 bases and 1 base, with 4 bases remaining between them. The CDR3: CASSSQNTEAFF. DNA of the CDR3: TGCGCCAGCAGCTCACAGAACACTGAAGCTTTCTTT. Based on the CDR3 plus reference TRBV5-1 and TRBJ1-1, the full variable domain is KAGVTQTPRYLIKTRGQQVTLSCSPISGHRSVSWYQQTPGQGLQFLFEYFSETQRNKGNFPGRFSGRQFSNSRSEMNVSTLELGDSALYLCASSSQNTEAFFGQGTRLTVV.

The gene calls are TRBV6-6 and TRBJ1-4; a possible D gene is TRBD1 (5 bases). Trimming cost V 10 bases and J 8 bases, with 17 bases left between them. Germline V gene lookup returns CDR1 MNHNY and CDR2 SVGAGI (reference sequence). This CDR3 has 13 residues. CDR3 coding DNA: TGTGCCACCCTACGGGGGGTAGGGGAAAAACTGTTTTTT. It translates to CATLRGVGEKLFF.

This chain connects TRBV18 to TRBJ2-7; D unclear. The CDR3 is made up of 15 amino acids. CDR1 and CDR2 (germline): KGHSH, LQKENI. V was clipped by 5 bases and J by 0 bases, with 14 bases between them. DNA for the CDR3: TGTGCCAGCTCATTCTCCAACAGTTTCTCCTACGAGCAGTACTTC. Its protein is CASSFSNSFSYEQYF.

The genes are TRBV11-2 and TRBJ2-1; D call uncertain. The CDR3 extends over 19 amino acids. Germline assignment: CDR1 SGHAT and CDR2 FQNNGV. V was cut by 2 bases and J by 8 bases, with 28 bases left in between. The CDR3 loop reads CASSLNRVPPTSVAYEQFF. CDR3 nucleotides: TGTGCCAGCAGCTTAAACCGGGTCCCCCCTACGTCGGTTGCGTATGAGCAGTTCTTC.

This clone has only one observation. The V and J genes are TRBV5-4 and TRBJ2-7, with 7 bases matching TRBD2. Germline V gives CDR1 SGHNT, CDR2 YYREEE (reference sequence). V was pared by 0 bases and J by 9 bases, with 9 bases of the junction left unmatched. The CDR3 runs 14 residues. The CDR3 reads CASSLGVRGGRQYF. The CDR3 DNA is TGTGCCAGCAGCTTGGGTGTAAGGGGAGGGAGGCAGTACTTC.

This rearrangement joins TRBV5-4 to TRBJ1-6; D ambiguous. The CDR3 contains 16 residues. The germline V and J ends were trimmed by 0 bases and 6 bases, with 13 bases remaining between them. Germline CDR1 is SGHNT and CDR2 is YYREEE (reference sequence). CDR3 DNA sequence: TGTGCCAGCAGCTTGGGTGGGCCGGTTATTAATTCACCCCTCCACTTT. The encoded protein is CASSLGGPVINSPLHF.

There are a few counts of this clone. The J gene is TRBJ2-7, the V gene TRBV19; TRBD1 matches at 10 bases. This CDR3 has 14 residues. Trimming removed 5 bases from V and 5 bases from J; junction bases left unmatched: 6. CDR1 and CDR2 (germline): LNHDA, SQIVND (reference sequence). CDR3 bases: TGTGCCAGTAGTTTAGGACAGGGGGGACACGAGCAGTACTTC. The encoded protein is CASSLGQGGHEQYF.

This chain connects TRBV25-1 to TRBJ1-2; D may be TRBD1 (6 bases). The germline V gene encodes CDR1 MGHDK and CDR2 SYGVNS. With 4 bases removed from V and 4 bases from J, the gap between germline ends came to 13 bases. The CDR3 totals 14 residues. The DNA for the CDR3 is TGTGCCAGCAGTGTTCTAGGGGGGGGCTATGGCTACACCTTC. Translating it yields CASSVLGGGYGYTF.

The chain is built from TRBV19 and TRBJ1-5; the match to TRBD1 covers 10 bases. With V trimmed by 1 base and J by 8 bases, 11 bases remained unmatched. The V gene's germline CDR1 is LNHDA and CDR2 SQIVND (reference sequence). This CDR3 contains 17 residues. CDR3 loop: CASSIVGTGAGIEPQHF. Written as DNA, the CDR3 is TGTGCCAGTAGTATAGTGGGGACAGGGGCAGGGATTGAGCCCCAGCATTTT.

The chain has TRBV3-1 (or the pseudogene TRBV3-2) and TRBJ1-4, with a possible D match to TRBD1 (6 bases). Between the trimmed V and J ends, which lost 2 bases and 4 bases, there was a span of 11 bases. This CDR3 is built from 15 residues. Germline values: CDR1 LGHDT, CDR2 YNNKEL (reference sequence). The CDR3 spells CASSQLYRVNEKLFF. The CDR3 DNA follows: TGTGCCAGCAGCCAATTATACAGGGTTAATGAAAAACTGTTTTTT.

This rearrangement joins TRBV21-1 to TRBJ2-1; no check of the table's D call, TRBD2, against the DNA was made. TRBV21-1 is a recognized pseudogene. The CDR3 has 17 residues. The CDR3 region is CASSTQNSGASYNEQFF. The CDR3 nucleotides read TGTGCCAGCAGCACCCAAAATAGCGGGGCCTCCTACAATGAGCAGTTCTTC.

The chain uses TRBV5-1 and TRBJ1-2; D gene uncertain. V was clipped by 2 bases and J by 4 bases, with 18 bases between them. The CDR3 extends over 16 amino acids. Germline CDR1 SGHRS, CDR2 YFSETQ. The CDR3, as DNA: TGCGCCAGCAGCTTAATTATATCGGTTCCAGGCTATGGCTACACCTTC. Protein sequence: CASSLIISVPGYGYTF.

This chain connects TRBV24-1 to TRBJ2-3, with TRBD1 as a possible D gene (8 bases). The CDR3 runs to 13 residues. Germline assignment: CDR1 KGHDR and CDR2 SFDVKD. V lost 6 bases to trimming and J lost 6 bases, with 12 bases between them. CDR3 amino acids: CATSTGGEDTQYF. CDR3 DNA sequence: TGTGCCACCAGTACAGGGGGGGAGGATACGCAGTATTTT.

This clone was observed once. The chain recombines TRBV10-1 with TRBJ1-1, with 7 bases matching TRBD1. V lost 6 bases, J lost 1 base, and 5 bases stayed unmatched. From germline, CDR1 is WNHNN and CDR2 SYGVQD (reference sequence). The CDR3 is 14 amino acids. The CDR3 region has the DNA TGCGCCAGCAGCCCGGGACAGACGAACACTGAAGCTTTCTTT. Residues: CASSPGQTNTEAFF.

Written as DNA, the CDR3 is TGTGCCAGCAGCGGGTCCACTAGCGGGGGGGCCCTAGGCACAGATACGCAGTATTTT. Amino acid sequence: CASSGSTSGGALGTDTQYF. The V and J genes are TRBV9 and TRBJ2-3; TRBD2 matches at 13 bases. The J segment lost 1 base and the V segment lost 3 bases, leaving 11 bases of the junction unmatched. Germline loops: CDR1 SGDLS, CDR2 YYNGEE. This CDR3 is built from 19 residues.

The chain combines TRBV15 with TRBJ2-5; 14 bases line up with TRBD2. V dropped 0 bases and J dropped 3; count of bases not matched to a gene: 12. The germline V gene encodes CDR1 LNHNV and CDR2 YYDKDF (reference sequence). This CDR3 spans 20 amino acids. CDR3 DNA: TGTGCCACCAGCAGAGATGCCGGGACTAGCGGGGGAGGTCGAAAAGAGACCCAGTACTTC. As protein: CATSRDAGTSGGGRKETQYF.

The rearrangement uses TRBV5-1 and TRBJ2-1; D gene unclear. The CDR3 covers 14 residues. Trimming removed 1 base at V and 8 bases at J, with 13 bases between. Germline CDR1 and CDR2: SGHRS and YFSETQ. The CDR3 here is CASSLTQADYEQFF. CDR3 nucleotide sequence: TGCGCCAGCAGCTTGACTCAAGCCGACTATGAGCAGTTCTTC.

The V and J genes are TRBV9 and TRBJ1-3; 8 nucleotides match TRBD1. Unmatched junction bases numbered 3, after V lost 4 bases and J lost 0 bases. CDR1 is SGDLS and CDR2 is YYNGEE in the germline V gene. CDR3 length equals 15 residues. CDR3 nucleotide sequence: TGTGCCAGCAGCATTGGACAGGGCTCTGGAAACACCATATATTTT. As protein: CASSIGQGSGNTIYF.